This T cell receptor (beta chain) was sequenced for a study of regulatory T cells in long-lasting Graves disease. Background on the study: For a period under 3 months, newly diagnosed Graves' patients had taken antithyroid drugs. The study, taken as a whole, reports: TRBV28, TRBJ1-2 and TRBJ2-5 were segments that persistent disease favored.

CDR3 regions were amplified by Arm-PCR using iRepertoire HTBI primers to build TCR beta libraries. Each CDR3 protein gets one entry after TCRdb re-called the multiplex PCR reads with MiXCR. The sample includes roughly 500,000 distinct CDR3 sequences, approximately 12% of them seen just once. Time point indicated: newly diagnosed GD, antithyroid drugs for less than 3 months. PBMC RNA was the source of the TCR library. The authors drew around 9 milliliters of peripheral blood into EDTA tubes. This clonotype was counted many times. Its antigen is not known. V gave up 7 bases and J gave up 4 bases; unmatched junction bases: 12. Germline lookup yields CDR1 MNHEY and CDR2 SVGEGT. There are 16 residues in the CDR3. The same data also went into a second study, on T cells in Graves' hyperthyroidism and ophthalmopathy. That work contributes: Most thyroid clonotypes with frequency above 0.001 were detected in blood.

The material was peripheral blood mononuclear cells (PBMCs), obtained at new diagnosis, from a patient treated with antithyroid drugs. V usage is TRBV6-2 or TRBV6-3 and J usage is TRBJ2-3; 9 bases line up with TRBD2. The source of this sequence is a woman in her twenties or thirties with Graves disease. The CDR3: CASNQRKREVADTQYF. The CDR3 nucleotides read TGTGCCAGCAACCAGAGGAAGCGGGAGGTTGCAGATACGCAGTATTTT.